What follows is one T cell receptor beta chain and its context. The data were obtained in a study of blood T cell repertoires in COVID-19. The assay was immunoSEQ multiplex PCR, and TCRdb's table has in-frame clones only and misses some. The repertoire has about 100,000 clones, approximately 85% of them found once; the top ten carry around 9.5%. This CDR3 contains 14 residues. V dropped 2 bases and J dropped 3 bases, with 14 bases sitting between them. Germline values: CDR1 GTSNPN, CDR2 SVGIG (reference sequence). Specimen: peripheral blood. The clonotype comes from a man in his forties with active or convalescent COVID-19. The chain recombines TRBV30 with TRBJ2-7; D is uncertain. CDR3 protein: CAWSPSSVYYEQYF. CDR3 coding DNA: TGTGCCTGGAGTCCCTCGTCTGTATACTACGAGCAGTACTTC.